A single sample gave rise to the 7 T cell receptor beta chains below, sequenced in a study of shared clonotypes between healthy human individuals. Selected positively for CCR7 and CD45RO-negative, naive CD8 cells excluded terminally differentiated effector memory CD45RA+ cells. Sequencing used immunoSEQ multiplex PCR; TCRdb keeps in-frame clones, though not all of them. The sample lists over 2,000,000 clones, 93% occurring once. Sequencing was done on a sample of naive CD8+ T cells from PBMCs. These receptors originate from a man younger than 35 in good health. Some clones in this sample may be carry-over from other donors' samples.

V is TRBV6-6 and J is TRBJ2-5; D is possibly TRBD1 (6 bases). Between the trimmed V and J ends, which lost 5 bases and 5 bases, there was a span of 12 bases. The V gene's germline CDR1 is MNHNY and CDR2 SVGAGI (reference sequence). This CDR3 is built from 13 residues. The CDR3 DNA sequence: TGTGCCAGCAGTCCTACAGGGTCGGAGACCCAGTACTTC. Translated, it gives CASSPTGSETQYF.

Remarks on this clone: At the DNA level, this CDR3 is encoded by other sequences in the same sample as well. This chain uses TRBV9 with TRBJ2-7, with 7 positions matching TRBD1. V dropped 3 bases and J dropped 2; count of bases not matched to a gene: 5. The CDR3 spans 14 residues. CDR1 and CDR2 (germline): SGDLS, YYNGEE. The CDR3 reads CASSAGTATYEQYF. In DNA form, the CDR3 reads TGTGCCAGCAGCGCCGGGACAGCTACCTACGAGCAGTACTTC.

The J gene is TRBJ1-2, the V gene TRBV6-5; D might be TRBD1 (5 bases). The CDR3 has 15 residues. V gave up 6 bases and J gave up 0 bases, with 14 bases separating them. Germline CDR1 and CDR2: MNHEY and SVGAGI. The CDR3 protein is CASSHWTHSNYGYTF. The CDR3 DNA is TGTGCCAGCAGCCATTGGACACATTCTAACTATGGCTACACCTTC.

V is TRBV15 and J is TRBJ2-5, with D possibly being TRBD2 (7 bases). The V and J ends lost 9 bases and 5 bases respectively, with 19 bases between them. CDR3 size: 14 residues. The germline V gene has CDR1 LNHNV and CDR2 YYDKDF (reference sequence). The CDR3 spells CATKRDTNTETQYF. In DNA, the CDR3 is TGTGCCACGAAGCGGGACACCAATACCGAGACCCAGTACTTC.

DNA for the CDR3: TGTGCCAGTAGCGTGGATTGGCAGAACAATCAGCCCCAGCATTTT. Translated, it gives CASSVDWQNNQPQHF. The chain employs TRBV19 and TRBJ1-5; D gene uncertain. Trimming pared 6 bases from V and 3 bases from J, leaving 15 bases between. Germline V gene data show CDR1 as LNHDA and CDR2 as SQIVND (reference sequence). The CDR3 extends over 15 amino acids.

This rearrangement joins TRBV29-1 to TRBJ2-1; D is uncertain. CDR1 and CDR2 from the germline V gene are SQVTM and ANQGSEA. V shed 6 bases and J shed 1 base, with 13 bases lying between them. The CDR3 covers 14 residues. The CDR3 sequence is CSVELLDSYNEQFF. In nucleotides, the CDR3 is TGCAGCGTGGAGCTCCTGGATTCCTACAATGAGCAGTTCTTC.

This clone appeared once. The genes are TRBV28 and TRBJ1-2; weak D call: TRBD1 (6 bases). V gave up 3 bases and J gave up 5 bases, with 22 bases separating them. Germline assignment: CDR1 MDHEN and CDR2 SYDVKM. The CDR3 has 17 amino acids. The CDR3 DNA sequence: TGTGCCAGCAGTTTCCAGGGGTCCCCCGGTACTAGGTATGGCTACACCTTC. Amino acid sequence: CASSFQGSPGTRYGYTF.